This TCR beta chain comes out of a study of beta chain features in type 1 diabetes. Expressed TCRB transcripts were sequenced because the isolated RNA had all been reverse transcribed beforehand. The average output of naive, central memory and regulatory T cell samples was roughly 3.6 million reads. Using immunoSEQ multiplex PCR, the repertoire was profiled, and TCRdb retains in-frame clones only, with some absent. The sample includes over 500,000 clones, roughly 15% of them seen just once. The sequence was obtained from a young man in good health. Sequenced input: naive CD4+ T cells from blood.

The CDR3 loop reads CASSGDRTGSYEQYF. CDR3 in DNA: TGTGCCAGCAGTGGGGACAGGACGGGGTCCTACGAGCAGTACTTC. The V call is TRBV25-1, the J call TRBJ2-7; 8 nucleotides line up with TRBD1. Trimming took 4 bases from V and 1 from J; bases not matched to a gene: 6. This CDR3 has 15 residues. The germline V gene encodes CDR1 MGHDK and CDR2 SYGVNS.